This T cell receptor (beta chain) came from a study of cytomegalovirus exposure and HLA in healthy donors. Study conclusions and caveats: The study flagged some 170 TCR beta chains as cytomegalovirus-associated.

Germline CDR1 and CDR2: LGHNA and YNFKEQ. Trimming took 2 bases from V and 3 from J, leaving 8 bases between them. The length of the CDR3 is 15 residues. This clone was recorded a few times. Antigen specificity is unknown. It was with 60 Vbeta and 13 Jbeta primers that the PCR ran. Profiled with immunoSEQ multiplex PCR; TCRdb holds only in-frame clones, not every one. This table has 95,000 to 150,000 clones, 80% to 85% appearing once. Sequenced input: PBMCs. The sequence derives from a woman aged 25-40 years in good health and CMV-seronegative. V and J are TRBV4-2 and TRBJ2-6; D gene unclear. The CDR3 sequence: CASSQQESGANVLTF. Here the CDR3 DNA reads TGTGCCAGCAGCCAACAGGAAAGTGGGGCCAACGTCCTGACTTTC.